The source of this T cell receptor beta chain is a study of CD8+ T cells in alopecia areata. Treatment of the sample: oral pan-JAK inhibitor, 5-10 mg twice daily. Extracted from the samples, RNA was reverse transcribed into cDNA to serve as the sequencing template. TCRdb's copy holds only in-frame clones and misses some; the assay was immunoSEQ multiplex PCR. The sample holds fewer than 200,000 clones, less than 70% seen once. This clone was seen only once. CDR1 and CDR2 (germline): SGHRS, YFSETQ. The CDR3 totals 12 residues. V was shortened by 2 bases and J by 6 bases, with 5 bases between the two germline ends.

The material sequenced was CD4+ T cells sorted from blood, taken at week 24, from a patient treated with tofacitinib. V usage is TRBV5-1 and J usage is TRBJ2-2; no clear D gene. The receptor's source is a human donor with alopecia areata. The CDR3 DNA reads as TGCGCCAGCAGCTTAGGTTCCGGGGAGCTGTTTTTT. Protein sequence: CASSLGSGELFF.